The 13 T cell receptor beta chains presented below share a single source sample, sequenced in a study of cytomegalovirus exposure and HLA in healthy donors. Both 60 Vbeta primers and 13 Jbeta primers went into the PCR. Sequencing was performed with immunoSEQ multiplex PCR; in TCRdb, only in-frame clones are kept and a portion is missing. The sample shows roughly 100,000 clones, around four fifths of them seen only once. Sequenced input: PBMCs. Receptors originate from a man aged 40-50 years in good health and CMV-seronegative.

Written as DNA, the CDR3 is TGTGCCTGGAGTGAAGGAATCGGCGGGGAAAAACTGTTTTTT. Protein product: CAWSEGIGGEKLFF. This chain connects TRBV30 to TRBJ1-4; D call uncertain. The V gene's germline CDR1 is GTSNPN and CDR2 SVGIG (reference sequence). This CDR3 comprises 14 residues. The V and J ends lost 1 base and 8 bases respectively, with 14 bases between them.

This CDR3 reads CATSRDFGGASYEQYF. CDR3 bases: TGTGCCACCAGCAGAGATTTTGGCGGGGCCTCCTACGAGCAGTACTTC. The chain has TRBV15 and TRBJ2-7, with a possible D match to TRBD2 (6 bases). This CDR3 is built from 16 residues. CDR1 is LNHNV, CDR2 YYDKDF, per germline (reference sequence). V was cut by 0 bases and J by 0 bases, with 12 bases left in between.

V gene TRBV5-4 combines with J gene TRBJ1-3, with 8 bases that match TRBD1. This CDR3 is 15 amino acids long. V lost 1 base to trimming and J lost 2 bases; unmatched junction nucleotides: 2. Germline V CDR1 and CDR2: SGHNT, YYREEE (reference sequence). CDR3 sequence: CASSLRGQAGNTIYF. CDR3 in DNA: TGTGCCAGCAGCTTGAGGGGACAGGCTGGAAACACCATATATTTT.

The CDR3 DNA reads TGCGCCAGCAGCCCGGGACAGGGCAGGATATACGAGCAGTACTTC. This sequence encodes CASSPGQGRIYEQYF. The chain uses TRBV5-1 and TRBJ2-5, with 9 bases that match TRBD1. The end of the DNA fits TRBJ2-7 better, so the J call may be wrong. This CDR3 contains 15 residues. Germline V lookup: CDR1 SGHRS, CDR2 YFSETQ.

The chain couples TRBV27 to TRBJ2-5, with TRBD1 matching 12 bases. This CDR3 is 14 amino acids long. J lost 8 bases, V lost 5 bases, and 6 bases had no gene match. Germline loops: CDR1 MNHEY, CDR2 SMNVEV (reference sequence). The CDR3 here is CASSIGTGGITQYF. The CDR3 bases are TGTGCCAGCAGTATAGGGACAGGGGGCATCACCCAGTACTTC.

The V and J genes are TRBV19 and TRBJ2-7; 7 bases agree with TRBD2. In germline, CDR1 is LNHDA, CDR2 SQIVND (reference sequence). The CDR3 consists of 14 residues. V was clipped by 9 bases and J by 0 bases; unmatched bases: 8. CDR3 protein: CASKAGTNSYEQYF. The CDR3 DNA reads TGTGCCAGCAAGGCCGGGACTAACTCCTACGAGCAGTACTTC.

The CDR3 sequence is CASSFRLAGSTDTQYF. As DNA, the CDR3 is TGTGCCAGCAGCTTCAGATTAGCGGGAAGCACAGATACGCAGTATTTT. V usage is TRBV13 and J usage is TRBJ2-3, with 8 bases aligning to TRBD2. After removal of 3 bases from V and 0 bases from J, the junction contained 5 bases not matched to a gene. CDR1 and CDR2 (germline): PRHDT, FYEKMQ (reference sequence). The CDR3 spans 16 residues.

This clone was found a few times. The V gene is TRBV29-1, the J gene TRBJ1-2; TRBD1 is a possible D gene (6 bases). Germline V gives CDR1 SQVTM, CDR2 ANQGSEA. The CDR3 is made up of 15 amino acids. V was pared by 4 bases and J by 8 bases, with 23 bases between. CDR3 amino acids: CSVGGYGAGARGYTF. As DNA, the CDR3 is TGCAGCGTTGGAGGTTACGGTGCGGGGGCCCGGGGCTACACCTTC.

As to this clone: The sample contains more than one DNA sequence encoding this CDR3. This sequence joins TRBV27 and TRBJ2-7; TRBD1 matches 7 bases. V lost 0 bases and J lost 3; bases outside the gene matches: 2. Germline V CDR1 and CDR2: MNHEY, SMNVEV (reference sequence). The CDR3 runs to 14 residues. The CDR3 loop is CASSLSAGGYEQYF. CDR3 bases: TGTGCCAGCAGTTTATCCGCAGGGGGCTACGAGCAGTACTTC.

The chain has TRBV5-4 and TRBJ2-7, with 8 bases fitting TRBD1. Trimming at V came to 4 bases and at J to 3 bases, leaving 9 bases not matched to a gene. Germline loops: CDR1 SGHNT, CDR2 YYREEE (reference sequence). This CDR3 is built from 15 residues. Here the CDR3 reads CASSQRTGIFYEQYF. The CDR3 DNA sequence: TGTGCCAGCAGCCAGAGGACAGGGATTTTCTACGAGCAGTACTTC.

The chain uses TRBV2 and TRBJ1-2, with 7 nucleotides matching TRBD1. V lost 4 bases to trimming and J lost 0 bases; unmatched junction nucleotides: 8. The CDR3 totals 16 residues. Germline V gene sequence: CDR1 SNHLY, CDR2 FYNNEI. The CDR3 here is CASSGPRGQTNYGYTF. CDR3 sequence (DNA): TGTGCCAGCAGTGGCCCGAGGGGACAGACTAACTATGGCTACACCTTC.

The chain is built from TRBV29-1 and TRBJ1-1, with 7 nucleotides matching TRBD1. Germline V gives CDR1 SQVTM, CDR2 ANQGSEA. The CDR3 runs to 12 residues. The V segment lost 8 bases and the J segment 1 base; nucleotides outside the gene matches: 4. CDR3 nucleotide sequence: TGCAGCTCCCGACAGGGGAACACTGAAGCTTTCTTT. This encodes CSSRQGNTEAFF.

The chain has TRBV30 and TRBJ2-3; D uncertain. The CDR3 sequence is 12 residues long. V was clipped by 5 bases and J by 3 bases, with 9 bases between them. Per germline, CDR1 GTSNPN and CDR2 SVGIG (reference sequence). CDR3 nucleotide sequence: TGTGCCTGGGGCAGAGGAACAGATACGCAGTATTTT. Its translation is CAWGRGTDTQYF. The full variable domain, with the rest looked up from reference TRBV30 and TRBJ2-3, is SQTIHQWPATLVQPVGSPLSLECTVEGTSNPNLYWYRQAAGRGLQLLFYSVGIGQISSEVPQNLSASRPQDRQFILSSKKLLLSDSGFYLCAWGRGTDTQYFGPGTRLTVL.